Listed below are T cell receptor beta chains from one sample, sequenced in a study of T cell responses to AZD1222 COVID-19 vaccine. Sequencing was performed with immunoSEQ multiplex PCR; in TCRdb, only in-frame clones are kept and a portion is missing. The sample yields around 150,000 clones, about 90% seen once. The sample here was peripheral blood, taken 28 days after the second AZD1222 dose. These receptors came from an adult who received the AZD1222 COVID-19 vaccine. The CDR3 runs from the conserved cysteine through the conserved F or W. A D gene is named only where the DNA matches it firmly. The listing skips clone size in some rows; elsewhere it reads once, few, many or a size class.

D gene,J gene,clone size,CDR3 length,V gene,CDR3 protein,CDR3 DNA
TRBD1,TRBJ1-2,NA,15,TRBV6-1,CASSETWTGPYGYTF,TGTGCCAGCAGTGAAACTTGGACAGGCCCCTATGGCTACACCTTC
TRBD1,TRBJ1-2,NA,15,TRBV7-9,CASSLKDRGADGYTF,TGTGCCAGCAGCTTAAAAGACAGGGGCGCGGATGGCTACACCTTC
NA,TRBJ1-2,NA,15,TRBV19,CASSSYQGLSYGYTF,TGTGCCAGTAGTTCCTACCAGGGGCTGAGCTATGGCTACACCTTC
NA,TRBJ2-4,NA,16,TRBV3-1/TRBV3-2,CASSQDLAGAKNIQYF,TGTGCCAGCAGCCAAGATTTGGCGGGGGCCAAAAACATTCAGTACTTC
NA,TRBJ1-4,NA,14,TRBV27,CASSLVGANEKLFF,TGTGCCAGCAGTTTAGTGGGGGCGAATGAAAAACTGTTTTTT
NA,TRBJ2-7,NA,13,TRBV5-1,CASSLSGNYEQYF,TGCGCCAGCAGCTTGTCAGGGAACTACGAGCAGTACTTC
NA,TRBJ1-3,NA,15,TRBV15,CATSRRANSGNTIYF,TGTGCCACCAGCAGGAGGGCCAACTCTGGAAACACCATATATTTT
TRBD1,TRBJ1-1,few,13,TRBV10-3,CAIRTSQGTEAFF,TGTGCCATCAGGACATCACAGGGGACTGAAGCTTTCTTT
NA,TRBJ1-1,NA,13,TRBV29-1,CSVVRVENTEAFF,TGCAGCGTTGTCAGGGTCGAGAACACTGAAGCTTTCTTT
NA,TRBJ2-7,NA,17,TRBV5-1,CASSLYMDSAFSYEQYF,TGCGCCAGCAGCCTTTACATGGACAGCGCATTCTCCTACGAGCAGTACTTC
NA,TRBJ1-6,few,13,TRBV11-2,CASGGSFGSPLHF,TGTGCCAGCGGGGGGAGTTTCGGTTCACCCCTCCACTTT
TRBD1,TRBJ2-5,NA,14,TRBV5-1,CASSPTGGQETQYF,TGCGCCAGCAGCCCAACAGGGGGACAAGAGACCCAGTACTTC
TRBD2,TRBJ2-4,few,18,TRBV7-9,CASSPTLGTSGYKNIQYF,TGTGCCAGCAGCCCCACACTCGGGACTAGCGGCTACAAAAACATTCAGTACTTC
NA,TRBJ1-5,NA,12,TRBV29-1,CSVGSSNQPQHF,TGCAGCGTTGGTAGTAGCAATCAGCCCCAGCATTTT
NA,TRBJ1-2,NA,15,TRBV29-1,CSVYDPSGSDYGYTF,TGCAGCGTTTATGACCCAAGTGGTTCGGACTATGGCTACACCTTC
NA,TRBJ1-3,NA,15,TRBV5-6,CASSQWTASGNTIYF,TGTGCCAGCAGCCAATGGACGGCCTCTGGAAACACCATATATTTT
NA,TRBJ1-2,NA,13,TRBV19,CASTGQRSYGYTF,TGTGCCAGTACTGGACAGAGGAGCTATGGCTACACCTTC
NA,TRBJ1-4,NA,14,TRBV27,CASSFSVRGEKLFF,TGTGCCAGCAGTTTTTCCGTAAGGGGTGAAAAACTGTTTTTT
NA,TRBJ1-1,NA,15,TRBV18,CASSPGVLRGTEAFF,TGTGCCAGCTCACCCGGGGTCCTACGGGGCACTGAAGCTTTCTTT
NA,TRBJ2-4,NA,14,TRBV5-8,CASSLGRETNIQYF,TGTGCCAGCAGCTTAGGCAGGGAAACAAACATTCAGTACTTC
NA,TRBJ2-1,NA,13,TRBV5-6,CASSLEPINEQFF,TGTGCCAGCAGCTTGGAGCCGATCAATGAGCAGTTCTTC
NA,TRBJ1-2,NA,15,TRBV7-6,CASSSRLGVGNGYTF,TGTGCCAGCAGCTCACGTTTGGGCGTGGGTAATGGCTACACCTTC
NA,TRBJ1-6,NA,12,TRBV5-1,CASSLQDSPLHF,TGCGCCAGCAGCTTACAGGATTCACCCCTCCACTTT
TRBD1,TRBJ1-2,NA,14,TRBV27,CASSTGTDVYGYTF,TGTGCCAGCAGTACCGGGACAGACGTCTATGGCTACACCTTC
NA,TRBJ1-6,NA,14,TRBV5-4,CASSLEGSNSPLHF,TGTGCCAGCAGCTTGGAGGGAAGTAATTCACCCCTCCACTTT